Each of the 10 T cell receptor beta chains below was sequenced from the same sample in a study of cytomegalovirus exposure and HLA in healthy donors. Assay: immunoSEQ multiplex PCR; the TCRdb copy retains only in-frame clones and omits some. Of about 74,000 clones in the sample, approximately 95% were seen once. Sequencing input: PBMCs. All receptors come from a young man in good health and CMV-seropositive.

This chain connects TRBV28 to TRBJ2-5; 10 bases are a match to TRBD2. V dropped 8 bases and J dropped 5; count of bases not matched to a gene: 8. Per the germline V gene, CDR1 is MDHEN and CDR2 is SYDVKM. The CDR3 is made up of 14 amino acids. CDR3 sequence reads: CASCPAGGMETQYF. CDR3 DNA sequence: TGTGCCAGCTGTCCAGCGGGGGGGATGGAGACCCAGTACTTC.

This clone was seen a single time. V is TRBV7-2 and J is TRBJ1-3; D might be TRBD1 (5 bases). This CDR3 comprises 15 residues. Between the trimmed V and J ends, which lost 3 bases and 2 bases, there was a span of 11 bases. Germline CDR1 is SGHTA and CDR2 is FQGNSA. The CDR3 is CASSFTAGTGNTIYF. Here the CDR3 DNA reads TGTGCCAGCAGCTTTACCGCAGGGACTGGAAACACCATATATTTT.

This clone was counted a single time. The chain recombines TRBV5-4 with TRBJ2-1; unclear D gene. From germline, CDR1 is SGHNT and CDR2 YYREEE (reference sequence). The V gene lost 0 bases and the J gene lost 6 bases, with 13 bases spanning the gap. This CDR3 comprises 15 residues. DNA of the CDR3: TGTGCCAGCAGCTTGGATCTTGCCGAGAGCAATGAGCAGTTCTTC. Protein product: CASSLDLAESNEQFF.

This chain uses TRBV19 with TRBJ1-2; 10 positions match TRBD1. V lost 5 bases to trimming and J lost 2 bases; unmatched junction nucleotides: 2. This CDR3 contains 14 residues. Germline V CDR1 and CDR2: LNHDA, SQIVND (reference sequence). CDR3 residues: CASSDRGRNYGYTF. CDR3 DNA sequence: TGTGCCAGTAGTGACAGGGGGCGGAACTATGGCTACACCTTC.

The chain carries TRBV13 and TRBJ2-7; 12 bases are shared with TRBD2. Unmatched junction bases numbered 10, after V lost 4 bases and J lost 0 bases. This CDR3 comprises 18 residues. The germline V gene has CDR1 PRHDT and CDR2 FYEKMQ (reference sequence). For the CDR3, the DNA is TGTGCCAGCAGCTCGCCTTCACTGACTAGCGGGGGCTCCTACGAGCAGTACTTC. This codes for CASSSPSLTSGGSYEQYF.

The chain joins TRBV28 to TRBJ2-7; 8 bases line up with TRBD2. CDR3 size: 14 residues. Germline CDR1 is MDHEN and CDR2 is SYDVKM. The V segment lost 7 bases and the J segment 4 bases; nucleotides outside the gene matches: 9. CDR3 nucleotides: TGTGCCAGCACCGCCGGGACTAGGGCTTACGAGCAGTACTTC. It yields the protein CASTAGTRAYEQYF.

V gene TRBV27 combines with J gene TRBJ2-2; the match to TRBD1 covers 12 bases. The CDR3 has 17 amino acids. CDR1 is MNHEY, CDR2 SMNVEV, per germline (reference sequence). Trimming removed 5 bases from V and 2 bases from J; junction bases left unmatched: 6. DNA of the CDR3: TGTGCCAGCAGTCCCTGGGGACAGGGGGCAAACACCGGGGAGCTGTTTTTT. Its translation is CASSPWGQGANTGELFF.

The CDR3 protein is CASSAGETNTEAFF. DNA for the CDR3: TGTGCCAGCAGTGCAGGGGAGACGAACACTGAAGCTTTCTTT. The rearrangement joins TRBV2 to TRBJ1-1; TRBD1 might be the D (6 bases). There are 14 residues in the CDR3. Germline assignment: CDR1 SNHLY and CDR2 FYNNEI. The ends were cut back, 4 bases at V and 1 base at J, with 10 bases in the middle.

J is TRBJ2-2 and V is TRBV6-6, with a tentative D call TRBD1 (6 bases). This CDR3 is built from 13 residues. The germline CDR1 and CDR2 sequences are MNHNY and SVGAGI (reference sequence). The V and J ends lost 7 bases and 5 bases respectively, with 11 bases between them. CDR3 nucleotides: TGTGCCAGCACAGGGGTGGGGACCGGGGAGCTGTTTTTT. Translation gives CASTGVGTGELFF.

The J gene is TRBJ2-7, the V gene TRBV19; D is unresolved. Trimming removed 5 bases at V and 1 base at J, with 12 bases between. Germline V gene sequence: CDR1 LNHDA, CDR2 SQIVND (reference sequence). The CDR3 is 14 amino acids. The CDR3 loop is CASSQQTESYEQYF. The CDR3 coding sequence is TGTGCCAGTAGTCAACAAACAGAATCCTACGAGCAGTACTTC.